This T cell receptor beta chain was sequenced for a study of vaccination and CD4 T cells after COVID-19. This clonotype was observed a handful of times. Antigen unknown. Oncomine TCR Beta short-read sequencing was applied to DNA from cultured CD4+ T cells. TCRdb called the PCR reads again in MiXCR, with one record for every CDR3 protein. The sample yields around 19,000 distinct CDR3 sequences, 50% to 65% seen once. Described treatment: roughly 11-day PBMC culture with coronavirus spike peptide pools or control peptides (ViraFEST assay). Peptide pools at roughly 11 ug/ml stimulated under 2.5 million PBMCs per well with about 9.6 IU/ml IL-2. Trimming removed 3 bases at V and 8 bases at J, with 13 bases between. The CDR3 has 13 amino acids. Per germline, CDR1 MNHEY and CDR2 SMNVEV (reference sequence).

The sample was CD4+ T cells from blood, cultured in vitro. The sequence derives from a human donor who had recovered from COVID-19. J is TRBJ1-2 and V is TRBV27, with D possibly TRBD1 on 5 matching bases. CDR3 DNA: TGTGCCAGCAGTTTTTGGGGGACTCGGGGCTACACCTTC. Protein: CASSFWGTRGYTF.